This entry lists 13 T cell receptor beta chains sequenced from one sample in a study of cytomegalovirus exposure and HLA in healthy donors. PCR involved 60 Vbeta and 13 Jbeta primers. Sequencing used immunoSEQ multiplex PCR; TCRdb keeps in-frame clones, though not all of them. The repertoire holds under 200,000 clones, with roughly 77% as singletons. The sequencing sample was made of PBMCs. All receptors come from a male donor in good health and CMV-seropositive.

Only one count was recorded for this clone. The rearrangement links TRBV7-9 to TRBJ2-4; possibly TRBD1 for D (6 bases). There are 16 residues in the CDR3. Per the germline V gene, CDR1 is SEHNR and CDR2 is FQNEAQ (reference sequence). The V gene lost 5 bases and the J gene lost 0 bases, with 14 bases spanning the gap. The chain's CDR3 is CASSPYREIAKNIQYF. The CDR3 coding sequence is TGTGCCAGCAGCCCGTACAGGGAGATAGCCAAAAACATTCAGTACTTC.

This chain links TRBV5-1 with TRBJ2-7, with D hard to call. The germline V gene encodes CDR1 SGHRS and CDR2 YFSETQ. Between the trimmed V and J ends, which lost 3 bases and 6 bases, there was a span of 13 bases. The CDR3 spans 13 residues. The CDR3 region is CASSSQVNGEQYF. The CDR3 DNA sequence: TGCGCCAGCAGCTCCCAGGTGAATGGCGAGCAGTACTTC.

The genes are TRBV5-5 and TRBJ2-5; D not certain. Deletions cut 2 bases from V and 2 bases from J, with 10 bases between. CDR3 length: 14 amino acids. CDR1 is SGHKS, CDR2 YYEKEE, per germline (reference sequence). This chain's CDR3 is CASSFNDIQETQYF. The CDR3 DNA sequence: TGTGCCAGCAGCTTCAACGACATTCAAGAGACCCAGTACTTC.

This chain links TRBV19 with TRBJ2-6, with a weak D call TRBD2 (6 bases). Germline V lookup: CDR1 LNHDA, CDR2 SQIVND (reference sequence). CDR3 length: 15 amino acids. V was trimmed by 4 bases and J by 4 bases, leaving 11 bases between them. CDR3 amino acids: CASSTRRAGANVLTF. DNA for the CDR3: TGTGCCAGTAGTACCCGGAGGGCCGGGGCCAACGTCCTGACTTTC.

CDR3 sequence reads: CAISGTDRTGQSQHF. The CDR3 DNA sequence: TGTGCCATCAGTGGTACGGACAGGACAGGGCAGTCCCAGCATTTT. V is TRBV10-3 and J is TRBJ1-5; TRBD1 agrees at 8 bases. CDR1 is ENHRY and CDR2 is SYGVKD in the germline V gene. V gave up 4 bases and J gave up 11 bases; unmatched junction bases: 13. This CDR3 is 15 amino acids long.

The chain joins TRBV11-3 to TRBJ2-3; perhaps TRBD2 as D (6 bases). Per germline, CDR1 SGHNT and CDR2 YENEEA. This CDR3 comprises 14 residues. V gave up 5 bases and J gave up 6 bases, with 15 bases separating them. CDR3 amino acids: CASSPRGNPDTQYF. The DNA of the CDR3 is TGTGCCAGCAGCCCCCGCGGGAATCCGGATACGCAGTATTTT. Full variable domain (missing parts from reference TRBV11-3 and TRBJ2-3): EAGVVQSPRYKIIEKKQPVAFWCNPISGHNTLYWYLQNLGQGPELLIRYENEEAVDDSQLPKDRFSAERLKGVDSTLKIQPAELGDSAVYLCASSPRGNPDTQYFGPGTRLTVL.

With respect to this clone: The CDR3 end shows no conserved phenylalanine or tryptophan, and so a read error is likely. The V gene is TRBV9, the J gene TRBJ1-6, with D possibly being TRBD1 (6 bases). Germline CDR1 and CDR2: SGDLS and YYNGEE. V was cut by 1 base and J by 10 bases, with 15 bases left in between. CDR3 length equals 15 residues. The CDR3 DNA follows: TGTGCCAGCAGCGTAAGTGACAGGACTTGGTCACCCCTCCACCTT. Protein: CASSVSDRTWSPLHL.

The V call is TRBV4-3, the J call TRBJ2-7; the match to TRBD2 covers 7 bases. The germline gives CDR1 LGHNA, CDR2 YSLEER. V was clipped by 4 bases and J by 6 bases; unmatched bases: 6. This CDR3 is 13 amino acids long. The CDR3 DNA reads TGCGCCAGCAGCCTCCGGGGGGTCAGCGAGCAGTACTTC. Residues: CASSLRGVSEQYF.

This clone was recorded once. The rearrangement joins TRBV5-1 to TRBJ1-2; no reliable D call. The germline V and J ends were trimmed by 5 bases and 6 bases, with 20 bases remaining between them. This CDR3 has 15 amino acids. CDR1 and CDR2 from the germline V gene are SGHRS and YFSETQ. CDR3 bases: TGCGCCAGCAGGTTAAGGGAGGACCGTTCTGATGGCTACACCTTC. Protein: CASRLREDRSDGYTF.

The chain couples TRBV15 to TRBJ2-1; a weak D match, TRBD1 (5 bases). This CDR3 has 15 amino acids. Germline assignment: CDR1 LNHNV and CDR2 YYDKDF (reference sequence). V lost 5 bases and J 0 bases, leaving 11 bases between the germline ends. The CDR3, as DNA: TGTGCCACCAGCTCCTCAAGGGGCTCCTACAATGAGCAGTTCTTC. Translating gives CATSSSRGSYNEQFF.

V and J are TRBV9 and TRBJ2-2, with 7 bases lining up with TRBD1. This CDR3 has 18 residues. Germline trimming cut 4 bases from V and 0 bases from J; bases unmatched to any gene: 12. CDR1 is SGDLS and CDR2 is YYNGEE in the germline V gene. CDR3 amino acids: CASSLAEGADANTGELFF. CDR3 in DNA: TGTGCCAGCAGCCTCGCAGAGGGGGCAGATGCGAACACCGGGGAGCTGTTTTTT.

The genes are TRBV19 and TRBJ1-3, with TRBD1 matching over 8 bases. In germline, CDR1 is LNHDA, CDR2 SQIVND (reference sequence). This CDR3 region has 12 residues. V gave up 9 bases and J gave up 6 bases; unmatched junction bases: 4. The CDR3 DNA follows: TGTGCCAGCACGGACAGGGTAAACACCATATATTTT. This gives the protein CASTDRVNTIYF.

This chain connects TRBV11-3 to TRBJ2-3; 9 bases map to TRBD2. The CDR3 is 14 amino acids. Losses at the gene ends were 8 bases for V and 4 bases for J; bases not matched to a gene: 7. Germline V lookup: CDR1 SGHNT, CDR2 YENEEA. The CDR3 spells CASAAGGDSDTQYF. DNA for the CDR3: TGTGCCAGCGCAGCGGGGGGCGACTCAGATACGCAGTATTTT.